These 8 T cell receptor beta chains were sequenced from one sample in a study of T cell repertoires in cytomegalovirus infection. Their target antigens are unknown. TCRdb fed the reads into MiXCR, producing one record per CDR3 protein. This sample has around 500,000 distinct CDR3 sequences, with about two fifths found just once. The specimen was cultured PBMCs, collected from culture after CMV antigen stimulation. The source of these receptors is a human donor in good health (CMV status not recorded). Some clones in this sample may be carry-over from other donors' samples.

The chain combines TRBV2 with TRBJ2-3, with 12 bases lining up with TRBD2. This CDR3 is 15 amino acids long. J lost 6 bases, V lost 8 bases, and 9 bases had no gene match. Germline CDR1 reads SNHLY; CDR2 reads FYNNEI. This chain's CDR3 is CASLRLAGVSDTQYF. For the CDR3, the DNA is TGTGCCAGCCTTAGACTAGCGGGAGTTTCGGATACGCAGTATTTT.

The V and J genes are TRBV14 and TRBJ2-5, with unresolved D. This CDR3 contains 11 residues. Germline loops: CDR1 SGHDN, CDR2 FVKESK. Trimming took 10 bases from V and 5 from J, leaving 11 bases between them. CDR3 in amino acids: CATKSGETQYF. DNA of the CDR3: TGTGCCACCAAAAGTGGGGAGACCCAGTACTTC.

The chain joins TRBV7-2 to TRBJ1-2, with a possible D match to TRBD1 (5 bases). The germline CDR1 and CDR2 sequences are SGHTA and FQGNSA. Trimming removed 5 bases from V and 2 bases from J, with 12 bases in between. The CDR3 sequence is 14 residues long. CDR3 coding DNA: TGTGCCAGCAGCGTGTCTTGGGACAACTATGGCTACACCTTC. It translates to CASSVSWDNYGYTF. Supplemented by reference TRBV7-2 and TRBJ1-2, the full variable domain reads GAGVSQSPSNKVTEKGKDVELRCDPISGHTALYWYRQSLGQGLEFLIYFQGNSAPDKSGLPSDRFSAERTGGSVSTLTIQRTQQEDSAVYLCASSVSWDNYGYTFGSGTRLTVV.

V is TRBV5-4 and J is TRBJ2-1; TRBD2 matches 15 bases. CDR3 size: 19 residues. Per the germline V gene, CDR1 is SGHNT and CDR2 is YYREEE (reference sequence). V trimming: 3 bases; J trimming: 0 bases; junction bases outside the gene matches: 7. CDR3 DNA: TGTGCCAGCAGCTCCCCCGGACTAGCGGGAGGGAGCTCCTACAATGAGCAGTTCTTC. Its protein product is CASSSPGLAGGSSYNEQFF.

This sequence joins TRBV6-8 and TRBJ2-3; weak D call: TRBD2 (5 bases). CDR1 is MNHGY, CDR2 SAAAGT, per germline. The CDR3 totals 14 residues. With 5 bases removed from V and 0 bases from J, the gap between germline ends came to 9 bases. CDR3 sequence (DNA): TGTGCCAGCAGTGTTTCGGGGAGCACAGATACGCAGTATTTT. It specifies CASSVSGSTDTQYF.

This clonotype was counted only a few times. This chain links TRBV19 with TRBJ1-1; D not resolved. V was cut by 7 bases and J by 2 bases, with 14 bases left in between. Germline-derived CDR1 and CDR2 are LNHDA and SQIVND (reference sequence). The CDR3 spans 14 residues. CDR3 bases: TGTGCCAGTACTATGAGAGGCCTTAACACTGAAGCTTTCTTT. It is translated as CASTMRGLNTEAFF.

J is TRBJ2-3 and V is TRBV11-2, with 9 bases identical to TRBD1. This CDR3 is built from 15 residues. With 5 bases clipped from V and 5 bases from J, the junction kept 8 bases outside the gene matches. CDR1 SGHAT and CDR2 FQNNGV come from the germline V gene. Here the CDR3 DNA reads TGTGCCAGCAGCCTTGAGAGGACAGGGGTAGATACGCAGTATTTT. Translated, it gives CASSLERTGVDTQYF.

The J gene is TRBJ1-1, the V gene TRBV19, with D possibly being TRBD1 (6 bases). The CDR3 covers 14 residues. In germline, CDR1 is LNHDA, CDR2 SQIVND (reference sequence). The germline V and J ends were trimmed by 3 bases and 7 bases, with 15 bases remaining between them. Here the CDR3 reads CASSIATGSDEAFF. The CDR3 DNA is TGTGCCAGTAGTATTGCCACAGGGTCGGATGAAGCTTTCTTT. The full variable domain, with the rest looked up from reference TRBV19 and TRBJ1-1, is DGGITQSPKYLFRKEGQNVTLSCEQNLNHDAMYWYRQDPGQGLRLIYYSQIVNDFQKGDIAEGYSVSREKKESFPLTVTSAQKNPTAFYLCASSIATGSDEAFFGQGTRLTVV.